This T cell receptor (beta chain) emerged from a study of T cells in Graves' hyperthyroidism and ophthalmopathy. This CDR3 contains 11 residues. Trimming shortened V by 5 bases and J by 5 bases, and 9 bases separated the two germline ends. The germline gives CDR1 DFQATT, CDR2 SNEGSKA (reference sequence). Template material for amplifying TCR beta CDR3 regions consisted of RNA transcripts. First-round RT-PCR targeting the TCR CDR3 was performed with the HTBI primer set. Via MiXCR, TCRdb re-called the multiplex PCR reads, giving one row per CDR3 protein. The top ten clones hold 13% of a sample with about 410,000 distinct CDR3 sequences, about 15% of them seen once. Study conclusions and caveats: Expanded thyroid clonotypes (above 0.001) were mostly also found in blood.

Comments on this clonotype: Antigen unknown. A much bigger clone sits one base away, suggesting this may be a read error.

The TCR sequence derives from a man aged 18 to 30 with Graves' ophthalmopathy. V gene TRBV20-1 combines with J gene TRBJ1-2; no definite D call. The sequenced material came from blood. In DNA, the CDR3 is TGCAGTGCTGGCGTGTCTTATGGCTACACCTTC. Translation gives CSAGVSYGYTF.